This TCR beta chain comes out of a study of cytomegalovirus exposure and HLA in healthy donors. Whole-study findings and limits: Most TCR sequences were rare, but some public TCRs occurred in many donors. The classifier, whose performance was assessed in both the original and validation cohorts, reportedly diagnosed cytomegalovirus status with high specificity and sensitivity. Rates of TCR association differed by HLA locus in a later analysis, with DRB1 highest and HLA-C lowest.

PCR primers comprised 60 Vbeta and 13 Jbeta primers. TCRdb's table, derived via immunoSEQ multiplex PCR, lists solely in-frame clones and lacks some. This sample has about 200,000 clones, with 70% to 90% found just once. The sample holds a few counts of this clone. Its specificity is not known. The CDR3 runs to 15 residues. From germline, CDR1 is SGHNT and CDR2 YYREEE (reference sequence). Unmatched junction bases numbered 5, after V lost 0 bases and J lost 7 bases. The chain joins TRBV5-4 to TRBJ2-1; 9 bases are a match to TRBD2. Source material: PBMCs. This sequence was found in a young man in good health and CMV-seronegative. CDR3 amino acids: CASSLDGGGANEQFF. For the CDR3, the DNA is TGTGCCAGCAGCTTGGATGGCGGGGGGGCGAATGAGCAGTTCTTC. Full variable domain (missing parts from reference TRBV5-4 and TRBJ2-1): ETGVTQSPTHLIKTRGQQVTLRCSSQSGHNTVSWYQQALGQGPQFIFQYYREEENGRGNFPPRFSGLQFPNYSSELNVNALELDDSALYLCASSLDGGGANEQFFGPGTRLTVL.